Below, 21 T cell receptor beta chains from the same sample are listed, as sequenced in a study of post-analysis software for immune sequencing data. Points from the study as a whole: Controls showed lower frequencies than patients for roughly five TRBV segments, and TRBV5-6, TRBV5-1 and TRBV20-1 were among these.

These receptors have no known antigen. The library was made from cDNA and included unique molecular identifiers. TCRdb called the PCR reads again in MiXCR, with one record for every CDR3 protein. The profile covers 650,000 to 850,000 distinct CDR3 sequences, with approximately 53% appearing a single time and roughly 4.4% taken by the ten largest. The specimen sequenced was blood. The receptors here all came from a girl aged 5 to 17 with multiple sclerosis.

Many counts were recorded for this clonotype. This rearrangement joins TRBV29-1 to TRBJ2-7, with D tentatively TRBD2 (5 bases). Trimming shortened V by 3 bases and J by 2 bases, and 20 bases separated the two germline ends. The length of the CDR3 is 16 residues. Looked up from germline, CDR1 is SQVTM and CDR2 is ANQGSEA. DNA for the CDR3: TGCAGCGTTGATAACTGGCAGGACGGAGGAACCTACGAGCAGTACTTC. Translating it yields CSVDNWQDGGTYEQYF.

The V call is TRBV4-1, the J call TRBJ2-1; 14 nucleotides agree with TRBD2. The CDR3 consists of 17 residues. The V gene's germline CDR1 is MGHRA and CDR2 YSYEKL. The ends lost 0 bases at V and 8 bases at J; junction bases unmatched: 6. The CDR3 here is CASSQEYPGLAGDEQFF. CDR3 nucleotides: TGCGCCAGCAGCCAAGAATACCCGGGACTAGCGGGAGATGAGCAGTTCTTC.

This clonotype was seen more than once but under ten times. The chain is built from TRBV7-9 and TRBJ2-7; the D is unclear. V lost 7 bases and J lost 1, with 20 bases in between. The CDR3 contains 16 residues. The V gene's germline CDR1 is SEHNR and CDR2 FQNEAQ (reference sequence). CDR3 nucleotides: TGTGCCAGCAATCCGTTACCGGAGTCCGATTCCTACGAGCAGTACTTC. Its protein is CASNPLPESDSYEQYF.

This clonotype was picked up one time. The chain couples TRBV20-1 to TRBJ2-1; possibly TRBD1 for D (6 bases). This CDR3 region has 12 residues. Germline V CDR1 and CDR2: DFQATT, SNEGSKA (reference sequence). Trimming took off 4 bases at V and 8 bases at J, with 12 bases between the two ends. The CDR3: CSATLQGHEQFF. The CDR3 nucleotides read TGCAGTGCTACGCTACAGGGCCATGAGCAGTTCTTC.

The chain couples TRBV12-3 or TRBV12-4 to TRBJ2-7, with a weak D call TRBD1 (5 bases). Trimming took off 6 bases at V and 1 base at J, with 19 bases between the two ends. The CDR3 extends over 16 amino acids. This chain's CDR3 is CASSPERQGLSYEQYF. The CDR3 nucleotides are TGTGCCAGCAGCCCAGAGAGGCAGGGATTGTCCTACGAGCAGTACTTC.

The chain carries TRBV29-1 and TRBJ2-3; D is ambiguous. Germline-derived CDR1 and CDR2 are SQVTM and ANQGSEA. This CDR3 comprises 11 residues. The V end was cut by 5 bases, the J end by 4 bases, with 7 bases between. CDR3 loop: CSVTSSDTQYF. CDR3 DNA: TGCAGCGTTACAAGTTCAGATACGCAGTATTTT.

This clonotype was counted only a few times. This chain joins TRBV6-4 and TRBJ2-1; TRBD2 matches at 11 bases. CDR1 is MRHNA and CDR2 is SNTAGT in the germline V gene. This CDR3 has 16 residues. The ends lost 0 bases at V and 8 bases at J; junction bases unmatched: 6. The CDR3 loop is CASSDSPSGGRDEQFF. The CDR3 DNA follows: TGTGCCAGCAGTGACTCCCCTAGCGGGGGGAGGGATGAGCAGTTCTTC.

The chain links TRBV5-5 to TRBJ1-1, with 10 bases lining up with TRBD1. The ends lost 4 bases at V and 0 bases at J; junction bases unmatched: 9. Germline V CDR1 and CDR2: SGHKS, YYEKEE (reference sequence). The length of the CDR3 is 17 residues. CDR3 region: CASSPVPGQGMNTEAFF. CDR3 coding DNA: TGTGCCAGCAGCCCTGTCCCGGGACAGGGGATGAACACTGAAGCTTTCTTT.

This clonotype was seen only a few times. CDR3 bases: TGTGCCAGCTCCCAAGGACACAGATATGGCTACACCTTC. Encoded protein: CASSQGHRYGYTF. J is TRBJ1-2 and V is TRBV7-9; a weak D match, TRBD1 (5 bases). Trimming left V 8 bases short and J 5 bases short, with 15 bases between. This CDR3 is built from 13 residues. CDR1 is SEHNR, CDR2 FQNEAQ, per germline (reference sequence).

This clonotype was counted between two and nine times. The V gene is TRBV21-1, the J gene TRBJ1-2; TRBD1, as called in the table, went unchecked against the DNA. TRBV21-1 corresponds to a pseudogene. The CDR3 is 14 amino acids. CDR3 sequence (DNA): TGTGCCAGCAGTTCGACAGGGTCGGGCTATGGCTACACCTTC. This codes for CASSSTGSGYGYTF.

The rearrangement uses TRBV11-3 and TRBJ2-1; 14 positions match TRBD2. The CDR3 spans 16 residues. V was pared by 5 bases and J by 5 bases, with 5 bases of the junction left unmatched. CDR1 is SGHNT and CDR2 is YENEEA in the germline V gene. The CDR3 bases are TGTGCCAGCAGCCTCTTGGGACTAGCGGGGGACAATGAGCAGTTCTTC. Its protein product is CASSLLGLAGDNEQFF.

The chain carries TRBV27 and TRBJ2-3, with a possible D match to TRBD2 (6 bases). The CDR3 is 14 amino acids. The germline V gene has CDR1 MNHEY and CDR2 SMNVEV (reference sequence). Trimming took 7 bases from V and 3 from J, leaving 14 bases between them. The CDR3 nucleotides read TGTGCCAGCACCTTACACGGGGGAACAGATACGCAGTATTTT. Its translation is CASTLHGGTDTQYF.

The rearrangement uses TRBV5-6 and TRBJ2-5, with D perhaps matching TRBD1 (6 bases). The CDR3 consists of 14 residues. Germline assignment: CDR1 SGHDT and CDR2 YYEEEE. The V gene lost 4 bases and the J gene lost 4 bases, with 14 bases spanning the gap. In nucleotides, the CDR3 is TGTGCCAGCAGCGCGCCCCAGGGGAGAGAGACCCAGTACTTC. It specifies CASSAPQGRETQYF.

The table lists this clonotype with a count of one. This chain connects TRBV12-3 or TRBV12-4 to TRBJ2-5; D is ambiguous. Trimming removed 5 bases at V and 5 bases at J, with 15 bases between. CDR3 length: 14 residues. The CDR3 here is CASSALGPGETQYF. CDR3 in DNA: TGTGCCAGCAGTGCGCTCGGCCCCGGGGAGACCCAGTACTTC.

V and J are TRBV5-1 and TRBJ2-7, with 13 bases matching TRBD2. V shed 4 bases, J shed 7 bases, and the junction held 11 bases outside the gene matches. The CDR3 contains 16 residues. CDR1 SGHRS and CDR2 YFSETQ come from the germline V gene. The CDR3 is CASSPNGLAGDREQYF. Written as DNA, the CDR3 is TGCGCCAGCAGCCCTAATGGACTAGCGGGAGATAGAGAGCAGTACTTC.

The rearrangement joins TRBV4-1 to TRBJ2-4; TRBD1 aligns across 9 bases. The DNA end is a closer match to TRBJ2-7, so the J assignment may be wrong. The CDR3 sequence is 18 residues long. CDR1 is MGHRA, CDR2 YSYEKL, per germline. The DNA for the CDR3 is TGCGCCAGCAGCCAAGTCCCCCCCTGGGACAGGGTTCTCTACGAGCAGTACTTC. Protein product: CASSQVPPWDRVLYEQYF.

In nucleotides, the CDR3 is TGCAGCGTTCAAAAGGCAGGGACACTAGGGGATGAGCAGTTCTTC. It yields the protein CSVQKAGTLGDEQFF. This rearrangement joins TRBV29-1 to TRBJ2-1, with a weak D call TRBD1 (6 bases). Per the germline V gene, CDR1 is SQVTM and CDR2 is ANQGSEA. This CDR3 contains 15 residues. V lost 5 bases to trimming and J lost 8 bases, with 22 bases between them.

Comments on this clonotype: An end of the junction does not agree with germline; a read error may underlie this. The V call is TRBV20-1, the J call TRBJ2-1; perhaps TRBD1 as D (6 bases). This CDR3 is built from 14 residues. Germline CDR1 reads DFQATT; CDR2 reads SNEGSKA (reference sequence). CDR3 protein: CSALEQGPFNEQFF. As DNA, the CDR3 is TGCAGTGCTTTAGAACAGGGCCCCTTCAATGAGCAATTCTTC.

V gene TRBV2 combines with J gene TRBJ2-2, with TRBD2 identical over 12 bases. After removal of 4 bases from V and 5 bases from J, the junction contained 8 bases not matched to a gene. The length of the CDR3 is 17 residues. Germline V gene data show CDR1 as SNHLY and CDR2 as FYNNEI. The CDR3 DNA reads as TGTGCCAGCAGTGCCACGACTAGCGGGGGCCCTACCGGGGAGCTGTTTTTT. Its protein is CASSATTSGGPTGELFF.

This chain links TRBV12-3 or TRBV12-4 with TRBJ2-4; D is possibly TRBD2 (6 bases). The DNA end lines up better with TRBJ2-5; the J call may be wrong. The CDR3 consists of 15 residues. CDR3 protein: CASSLVVAEEGTQYF. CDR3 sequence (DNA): TGTGCCAGCAGTTTAGTGGTAGCGGAGGAGGGGACCCAGTACTTC.

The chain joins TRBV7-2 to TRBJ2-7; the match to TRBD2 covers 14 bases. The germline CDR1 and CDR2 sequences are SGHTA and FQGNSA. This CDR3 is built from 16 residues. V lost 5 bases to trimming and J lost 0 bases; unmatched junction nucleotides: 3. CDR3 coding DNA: TGTGCCAGCAGCGAGGGACTAGCGGGGGACTCCTACGAGCAGTACTTC. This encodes CASSEGLAGDSYEQYF.